These T cell receptor beta chains were read from a single sample in a study of CDR3 diversity in severe acne. TCRdb independently ran MiXCR on the PCR reads; one entry per CDR3 protein. The profile covers more than 80,000 distinct CDR3 sequences, with 45% to 50% appearing a single time and about 9.9% taken by the ten largest. The specimen sequenced was blood. These receptors all stem from a male donor with severe acne vulgaris. The CDR3 runs from the conserved cysteine through the conserved F or W. The order of the fields is CDR3 DNA, CDR3 protein, D gene, J gene, clone size, CDR3 length, V gene. D genes are given only for firm matches. Clone size is given for some rows only: seen once, a few or many times, or a class if the clone is expanded.

DNA: TGTGCCAGCGGACAGGGTCAAGAGACCCAGTACTTC; CDR3: CASGQGQETQYF; D: TRBD1; J: TRBJ2-5; size: .; length: 12; V: TRBV12-3/TRBV12-4
DNA: TGTGCCAGCAGCTCCGGGACTAGCGGGACCTATGAGCAGTTCTTC; CDR3: CASSSGTSGTYEQFF; D: TRBD2; J: TRBJ2-1; size: many; length: 15; V: TRBV11-1
DNA: TGTGCCAGCAGTGAATGGGGGGAAGACAATCAGCCCCAGTACTTC; CDR3: CASSEWGEDNQPQYF; D: .; J: TRBJ2-5; size: .; length: 15; V: TRBV2
DNA: TGTGCCAGCAGCCAAGAATCGACAGAGTATGGCTACACCTTC; CDR3: CASSQESTEYGYTF; D: .; J: TRBJ1-2; size: .; length: 14; V: TRBV7-9
DNA: TGTGCCAGCAGCTTAGAGTTGGACAGGGGGCACGAAAAACTGTTTTTT; CDR3: CASSLELDRGHEKLFF; D: TRBD1; J: TRBJ1-4; size: .; length: 16; V: TRBV7-2
DNA: TGTGCCAGTAGTACACAGGGGGGCGAGACCCAGTACTTC; CDR3: CASSTQGGETQYF; D: TRBD1; J: TRBJ2-5; size: many; length: 13; V: TRBV19
DNA: TGTGCCACCAGTGATTTGTGGGGTTACGAGCAGTACTTC; CDR3: CATSDLWGYEQYF; D: .; J: TRBJ2-7; size: many; length: 13; V: TRBV24-1
DNA: TGTGCCAGCAGCGTAACGACTAGCGGGTACGAGACCCAGTACTTC; CDR3: CASSVTTSGYETQYF; D: TRBD2; J: TRBJ2-5; size: .; length: 15; V: TRBV9
DNA: TGTGCCAGCAGTGAAGACCTAGCGGCAAGTTCGGATCCGTACTTC; CDR3: CASSEDLAASSDPYF; D: TRBD2; J: TRBJ2-5; size: .; length: 15; V: TRBV2
DNA: TGTGCCACCAGCAGCTTTCAGGGGGCAGGCAATCAGCCCCAGCATTTT; CDR3: CATSSFQGAGNQPQHF; D: TRBD1; J: TRBJ1-5; size: .; length: 16; V: TRBV15
DNA: TGCAGTGCTAGTCCAGGTGACAGGCCACGCACCGGGGAGCTGTTTTTT; CDR3: CSASPGDRPRTGELFF; D: .; J: TRBJ2-2; size: .; length: 16; V: TRBV20-1
DNA: TGTGCCACCGGACAGGGGGCAGGCACCGGGGAGCTGTTTTTT; CDR3: CATGQGAGTGELFF; D: TRBD1; J: TRBJ2-2; size: .; length: 14; V: TRBV6-5
DNA: TGTGCCAGCAGCGAAGAGGGACAGGGGTTTGGAAACACCATATATTTT; CDR3: CASSEEGQGFGNTIYF; D: TRBD1; J: TRBJ1-3; size: once; length: 16; V: TRBV9